Following are 13 T cell receptor beta chains from one sample sequenced in a study of cytomegalovirus exposure and HLA in healthy donors (dated by TCRdb to 2016 to 2017). Preparation of the library involved the immunoSEQ multiplex PCR assay. Imported from immuneACCESS, the table was reduced by TCRdb to in-frame sequences with V and J called. These copies leave out some clones; in studies compared against another copy, an unresolved V gene accounts for under half, and the cause of the remainder is not known. Counted in this sample were about 260,000 clones; less than 95% of them appeared once. Jointly, the top ten make up 2.5% to 3.5% of the sample. Sequencing was performed on PBMCs. Receptors originate from a woman in her 30s in good health and CMV-seronegative.

The CDR3 nucleotides read TGTGCCAGCAGTCGAGAGAACACCGGGGAGCTGTTTTTT. This sequence encodes CASSRENTGELFF. This chain uses TRBV2 with TRBJ2-2; unclear D gene. Per the germline V gene, CDR1 is SNHLY and CDR2 is FYNNEI. This CDR3 comprises 13 residues. Trimming left V 5 bases short and J 1 base short, with 5 bases between.

This chain connects TRBV28 to TRBJ2-2; 11 bases are shared with TRBD1. The V and J ends lost 5 bases and 4 bases, in that order; junction bases with no gene match: 15. The length of the CDR3 is 19 residues. Germline V gives CDR1 MDHEN, CDR2 SYDVKM. This CDR3 reads CASSTPGQGVSRGTGELFF. CDR3 bases: TGTGCCAGCAGTACTCCGGGACAGGGGGTTTCTCGCGGCACCGGGGAGCTGTTTTTT.

The CDR3, as DNA: TGCGCCAGCAGTGAGTCTAGCGGGAGGGCCGACGAGCAGTACTTC. It is translated as CASSESSGRADEQYF. The rearrangement joins TRBV10-1 to TRBJ2-7; 11 bases map to TRBD2. The germline V gene encodes CDR1 WNHNN and CDR2 SYGVQD (reference sequence). The CDR3 extends over 15 amino acids. Trimming cost V 0 bases and J 5 bases; bases outside gene matches: 3.

This clone was observed at least ten times. The rearrangement joins TRBV7-7 to TRBJ2-5; perhaps TRBD1 as D (6 bases). Germline V gene sequence: CDR1 SSHAT, CDR2 FNYEAQ (reference sequence). V was trimmed by 5 bases and J by 5 bases, leaving 18 bases between them. The length of the CDR3 is 15 residues. The DNA of the CDR3 is TGTGCCAGCAGCCCTCCCAACAGGGATGAGGAGACCCAGTACTTC. This translates into CASSPPNRDEETQYF.

The chain is built from TRBV19 and TRBJ2-7; possibly TRBD1 or TRBD2 for D (5 bases each). The CDR3 runs to 14 residues. Germline CDR1 and CDR2: LNHDA and SQIVND (reference sequence). The V gene lost 3 bases and the J gene lost 5 bases, with 14 bases spanning the gap. For the CDR3, the DNA is TGTGCCAGTAGTATGGTTTTCGGGGCTGACGAGCAGTACTTC. This encodes CASSMVFGADEQYF.

A single count supports this clone. The chain combines TRBV29-1 with TRBJ2-3, with D perhaps matching TRBD1 or TRBD2 (5 bases each). This CDR3 has 11 amino acids. V was cut by 7 bases and J by 6 bases, with 11 bases left in between. CDR1 is SQVTM and CDR2 is ANQGSEA in the germline V gene. CDR3 in amino acids: CSGSGTDTQYF. The CDR3 DNA is TGCAGCGGCTCAGGGACGGATACGCAGTATTTT.

V usage is TRBV7-2 and J usage is TRBJ2-7, with 8 bases aligning to TRBD2. Germline V CDR1 and CDR2: SGHTA, FQGNSA. The CDR3 runs to 14 residues. Trimming at V came to 5 bases and at J to 4 bases, leaving 7 bases not matched to a gene. The CDR3, as DNA: TGTGCCAGCAGCCTGGGGGCGGGAGGATACGAGCAGTACTTC. This translates into CASSLGAGGYEQYF.

The V gene is TRBV7-9, the J gene TRBJ1-1; the match to TRBD1 covers 9 bases. Germline values: CDR1 SEHNR, CDR2 FQNEAQ (reference sequence). CDR3 size: 16 residues. Germline trimming cut 4 bases from V and 3 bases from J; bases unmatched to any gene: 9. The CDR3 reads CASSSRDRALHTEAFF. The CDR3 bases are TGTGCCAGCAGCTCGCGGGACAGGGCATTACACACTGAAGCTTTCTTT.

This rearrangement joins TRBV28 to TRBJ1-5; 7 nucleotides match TRBD1. V was clipped by 2 bases and J by 5 bases; unmatched bases: 3. Germline V gives CDR1 MDHEN, CDR2 SYDVKM. The CDR3 totals 14 residues. The CDR3: CASSLLDRDQPQHF. The CDR3 DNA sequence: TGTGCCAGCAGTTTACTCGACAGGGATCAGCCCCAGCATTTT.

The V call is TRBV28, the J call TRBJ2-2; D perhaps matches TRBD1 (7 bases). V lost 5 bases to trimming and J lost 7 bases, with 20 bases between them. The CDR3 contains 16 residues. Germline V gives CDR1 MDHEN, CDR2 SYDVKM. CDR3 protein: CASSPLGGQEGGELFF. CDR3 nucleotide sequence: TGTGCCAGCAGTCCCCTCGGAGGACAGGAGGGCGGGGAGCTGTTTTTT.

V gene TRBV18 combines with J gene TRBJ1-2, with a weak D call TRBD1 (6 bases). Germline V gives CDR1 KGHSH, CDR2 LQKENI. Trimming took 3 bases from V and 4 from J, leaving 12 bases between them. The CDR3 extends over 14 amino acids. CDR3 DNA: TGTGCCAGCTCACCGGCCAGGGGTTCCTATGGCTACACCTTC. Its protein is CASSPARGSYGYTF.

This rearrangement joins TRBV5-1 to TRBJ2-1; weak D call: TRBD1 (6 bases). This CDR3 contains 16 residues. Trimming removed 0 bases at V and 0 bases at J, with 10 bases between. The germline CDR1 and CDR2 sequences are SGHRS and YFSETQ. CDR3 bases: TGCGCCAGCAGCTTGGTCCTACAGGGCTCCTACAATGAGCAGTTCTTC. Protein product: CASSLVLQGSYNEQFF.

The chain combines TRBV30 with TRBJ2-7, with D perhaps matching TRBD1 or TRBD2 (5 bases each). The V gene's germline CDR1 is GTSNPN and CDR2 SVGIG (reference sequence). Trimming pared 1 base from V and 2 bases from J, leaving 9 bases between. This CDR3 spans 13 amino acids. CDR3 region: CAWSAQGAYEQYF. In DNA, the CDR3 is TGTGCCTGGAGTGCGCAGGGAGCCTACGAGCAGTACTTC.